This entry describes one T cell receptor beta chain. The clone's antigen remains unknown. The input lacks base qualities; no much larger clone sits a single base away. This record comes from a study of CD8 T cells in Susac syndrome (dated by TCRdb to about 2019). In the study overall: Of the Susac syndrome patients who were sequenced, about six had clinically active disease and eight were in clinical remission. The clonality of the CD8+ T cell repertoire was compared across 11 to 12 healthy donors, some 14 Susac syndrome patients and around 16 multiple sclerosis patients. Repertoire sequencing was used to test whether CD8+ T cell activation and differentiation in Susac syndrome was antigen driven. At blood withdrawal, Susac syndrome patients were therapy-naive, treated with corticosteroids (with IVIg additionally given to some), or treated with IVIg alone. Study-wide findings and limitations: Clonal expansion was seen in Susac syndrome CD8+ repertoires, peaking in CD8+ TEMRA cells and being greater in clinically active patients than in remitting ones. The number of individuals in the TCR sequencing and HLA analysis was acknowledged as relatively small. In the total CD8+ and CD8+ TEMRA repertoires, approximately 16 and five Susac-specific public clones, respectively, were identified.

Peripheral blood CD8+ and CD4+ T cells from healthy donors, Susac syndrome patients and multiple sclerosis patients were profiled by high-throughput TCR beta sequencing. The Susac syndrome patients fulfilled recently defined diagnostic criteria for either definite or probable disease. Bulk CD8+ and CD4+ T cells were purified by magnetic negative isolation, while CD8+ TEMRA cells were enriched using FACS. Blood was drawn into EDTA tubes, processed within 24 hours, and PBMCs were isolated by density gradient centrifugation. PBMCs destined for TCR sequencing were cryopreserved in liquid nitrogen and later thawed in a 37 °C water bath. The sorted or isolated CD4+, CD8+ and CD8+ TEMRA cells reached a purity of at least 90%. The CDR3 spans 13 residues, from the cysteine through the phenylalanine. CDR3 DNA is the only sequence kept; it has 39 bases, read in frame from the first base. Reading the germline V gene (reference sequence) gives CDR1 SEHNR and CDR2 FQNEAQ. The V end gives up 5 bases and the J end 10 bases, leaving 6 bases in the junction not matched to a gene.

RNA was extracted using the RNeasy kit, and roughly 0.45 to 1 microgram was reverse transcribed with random hexamers. The immunoSEQ multiplex PCR assay, which covers 54 Vbeta and 13 Jbeta segments, was used to amplify TCR beta CDR3 regions. To correct PCR amplification bias, a synthetic template baseline was used for both primer optimization and computational correction. The authors processed their data as follows. Reads were annotated to V, D and J genes according to IMGT and were analyzed with immunoSEQ Analyzer, with only productive sequences retained. To calculate clonality, Shannon entropy was normalized by log2 of the number of productive unique sequences and then subtracted from one. Public and private clones were assessed among the 100 most prevalent clones of each patient and control. Clones were defined as Susac-specific if absent from the healthy and MS cohorts, from approximately 1,100 published viral clones and from other ImmuneACCESS disease sequences. TCRdb reprocessed the public reads (quality trimming at Q25 with fastp, clone calling with MiXCR) and kept in-frame beta chains. Every distinct CDR3 protein forms one entry, paired with its most common genes and DNA. The V and J calls were determined by TCRdb, not by the authors. The sample records about 80,000 distinct CDR3 sequences, around 94% of which are singletons. The ten top clones hold roughly 0.97% of the sample.

Here the chain combines TRBV7-9 and TRBJ2-1, and 9 junctional nucleotides match TRBD1. This receptor was taken from a human donor with Susac syndrome. The sequenced sample consisted of CD8+ T cells from PBMCs. The DNA is TGTGCCAGCAGCCCCCGGGACAGGGAAGAGCAGTTCTTC. Translated, it reads CASSPRDREEQFF.